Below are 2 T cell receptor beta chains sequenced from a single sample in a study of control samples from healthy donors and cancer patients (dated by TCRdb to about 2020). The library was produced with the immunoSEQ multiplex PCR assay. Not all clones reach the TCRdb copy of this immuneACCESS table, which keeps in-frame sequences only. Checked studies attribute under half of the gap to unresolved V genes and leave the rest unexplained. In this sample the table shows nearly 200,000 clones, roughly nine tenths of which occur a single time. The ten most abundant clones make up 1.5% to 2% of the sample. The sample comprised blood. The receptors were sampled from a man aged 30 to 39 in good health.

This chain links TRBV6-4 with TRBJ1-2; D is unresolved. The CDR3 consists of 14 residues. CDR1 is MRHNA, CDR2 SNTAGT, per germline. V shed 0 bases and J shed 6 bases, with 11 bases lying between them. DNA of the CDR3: TGTGCCAGCAGTGACTCGGTCGGTGGGGATGGCTACACCTTC. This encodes CASSDSVGGDGYTF.

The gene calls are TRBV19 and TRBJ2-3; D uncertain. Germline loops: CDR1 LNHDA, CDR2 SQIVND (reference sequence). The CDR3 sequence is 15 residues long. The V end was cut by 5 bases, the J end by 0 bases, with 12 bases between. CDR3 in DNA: TGTGCCAGTAGTGGAGCGACGATTAGCACAGATACGCAGTATTTT. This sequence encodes CASSGATISTDTQYF.